The clone carrying this T cell receptor (beta chain) was found many times. Its antigen is unknown. Germline CDR1 reads SGHRS; CDR2 reads YFSETQ. The CDR3 runs to 15 residues. V lost 2 bases, J lost 0 bases, and 10 bases lay in between. This record belongs to a study of T cells in Graves' hyperthyroidism and ophthalmopathy. The wider study: Peripheral blood specimens were obtained at initial diagnosis, prior to any treatment. The study's findings and limits: Most thyroid-expanded clonotypes above 0.001 were also found in blood.

Each patient was aged 18 to 65 and had newly diagnosed hyperthyroidism of under 2 months' duration. Patients were excluded for uncontrolled infection, other autoimmune disease, pregnancy or lactation. Amplification targeted TCR beta CDR3 regions from RNA transcripts. During a first-round RT-PCR of the TCR CDR3, the HTBI primer set was used. One entry per CDR3 protein, called by TCRdb with MiXCR from the multiplex PCR reads. The table shows approximately 640,000 distinct CDR3 sequences, with around 16% occurring only once. Material: blood. The chain links TRBV5-1 to TRBJ2-3; D remains ambiguous. The receptor was isolated from a woman aged 25-40 years with Graves' hyperthyroidism. The CDR3 DNA sequence: TGCGCCAGCAGCTTAAGGAGCAGAAGCACAGATACGCAGTATTTT. As protein: CASSLRSRSTDTQYF.